This T cell receptor (beta chain) emerged from a study of T-cell reconstitution after alpha-beta-depleted transplantation in children. Study findings and constraints: Some patients' high day-60 TCRbeta diversity was attributed to recipient cells surviving conditioning. One year post-transplant, T-cell counts and diversity were largely derived from T cells produced anew. Two months or so post-transplant, alpha-beta T cells reportedly derived from several hundred expanded graft clones.

Trimming took off 6 bases at V and 0 bases at J, with 6 bases between the two ends. CDR3 length: 14 amino acids. From germline, CDR1 is SNHLY and CDR2 FYNNEI. Using unique molecular identifiers, the investigators prepared the TCRbeta library. TCRdb passed the PCR reads through MiXCR, listing each CDR3 protein once. The data contain hundreds of thousands of distinct CDR3 sequences, 20% to 30% of them singletons. About this clonotype itself: Its antigen is unidentified.

The TCR originated in a female patient aged 2 to 10 who had a stem cell transplant for congenital amegakaryocytic thrombocytopenia, so the T cells may come from the graft donor. V is TRBV2 and J is TRBJ2-6, with D unclear. This material consisted of PBMCs, mostly from graft donor cells, taken 360 days after TCRalphabeta/CD19-depleted stem cell transplant. The CDR3 DNA is TGTGCCAGCAGGAAGAGCTCTGGGGCCAACGTCCTGACTTTC. This sequence encodes CASRKSSGANVLTF.